Included here is one TCR beta chain sequence, with context. Losses at the gene ends were 1 base for V and 9 bases for J; bases not matched to a gene: 3. The CDR3 runs to 15 residues. The germline V gene has CDR1 SGHVS and CDR2 FNYEAQ. TCRdb passed the 5' RACE reads through MiXCR, listing each CDR3 protein once. The sample has 80,000 to 95,000 distinct CDR3 sequences, around 27% seen once. This record belongs to a study of T-cell memory formation after mild COVID-19. For the study at large: Clustering of TCRs was largely donor specific.

The specimen sequenced was PBMCs or a T cell subset sorted from them (not recorded which). The rearrangement joins TRBV7-6 to TRBJ2-1; 13 positions agree with TRBD2. This TCR came from a man aged 18 to 29 who had mild COVID-19 (a few samples of this study predate the infection). Cell type and time point are not known. The CDR3, as DNA: TGTGCCAGCAGCTTAGGGACTAGCGGGGGAGTTGAGCAGTTCTTC. Its translation: CASSLGTSGGVEQFF.